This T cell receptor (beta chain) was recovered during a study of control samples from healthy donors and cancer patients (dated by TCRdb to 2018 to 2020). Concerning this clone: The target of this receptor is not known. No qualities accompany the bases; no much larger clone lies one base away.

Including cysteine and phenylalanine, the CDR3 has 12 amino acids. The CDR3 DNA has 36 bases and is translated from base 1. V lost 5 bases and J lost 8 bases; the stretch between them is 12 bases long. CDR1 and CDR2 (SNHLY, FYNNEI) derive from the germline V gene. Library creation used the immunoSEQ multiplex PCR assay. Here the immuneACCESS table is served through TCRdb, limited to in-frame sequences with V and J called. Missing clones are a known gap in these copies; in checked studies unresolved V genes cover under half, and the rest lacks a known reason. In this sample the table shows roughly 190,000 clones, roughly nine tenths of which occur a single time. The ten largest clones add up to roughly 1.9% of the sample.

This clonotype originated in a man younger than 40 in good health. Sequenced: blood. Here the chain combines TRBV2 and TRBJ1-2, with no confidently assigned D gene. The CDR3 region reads CASSNSGSGYTF. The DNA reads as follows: TGTGCCAGCAGTAACAGCGGGTCCGGCTACACCTTC.